This T cell receptor (beta chain) was sequenced in a study of beta chain features in type 1 diabetes. The study, taken as a whole, reports: Type 1 diabetes patients had TCRB CDR3s that were shorter (moderately but significantly so) in all four CD4+ subsets. VDJ junctions in type 1 diabetes patients carried more deletions and fewer insertions.

On this clone itself: Its antigen remains unidentified.

Expressed TCRB transcripts were sequenced because the entire RNA isolate underwent reverse transcription. The average output of naive, central memory and regulatory T cell samples was several million reads. The protocol was immunoSEQ multiplex PCR, while the TCRdb copy is restricted to in-frame clones and leaves out a portion. Counted here are 250,000 to 300,000 clones, around 24% occurring once; the ten biggest clones make up approximately 0.011%. CDR3 length: 18 residues. With 3 bases removed from V and 7 bases from J, the gap between germline ends came to 28 bases. CDR1 SGHRS and CDR2 YFSETQ come from the germline V gene. In all sorted populations, purity surpassed 98%.

The sample taken for sequencing was naive CD4+ T cells from blood. The sequence was obtained from a woman in her 30s with type 1 diabetes. This chain connects TRBV5-1 to TRBJ1-1; D remains ambiguous. The CDR3 spells CASSYNTPSGRLRSEAFF. As DNA, the CDR3 is TGCGCCAGCAGCTACAACACACCGAGCGGGAGATTACGGAGTGAAGCTTTCTTT.